This T cell receptor beta chain was captured by sequencing in a study of blood T cell repertoires in COVID-19. Germline V CDR1 and CDR2: LNHDA, SQIVND (reference sequence). This CDR3 spans 17 amino acids. Trimming stripped 6 bases from V and 4 bases from J, with 24 bases between. Assay used: immunoSEQ multiplex PCR; TCRdb lists only in-frame clones, some missing. The sample shows 35,000 to 50,000 clones, around 84% of them seen only once. This TCR was recovered from a man aged 70 or older with acute or convalescent COVID-19. The rearrangement uses TRBV19 and TRBJ1-1; the D gene is possibly TRBD1 (6 bases). The sequencing sample was made of peripheral blood. The CDR3 DNA reads TGTGCCAGTAGCCCTATAACCGGGACAAAGGGCGCCACTGAAGCTTTCTTT. Amino acids: CASSPITGTKGATEAFF.